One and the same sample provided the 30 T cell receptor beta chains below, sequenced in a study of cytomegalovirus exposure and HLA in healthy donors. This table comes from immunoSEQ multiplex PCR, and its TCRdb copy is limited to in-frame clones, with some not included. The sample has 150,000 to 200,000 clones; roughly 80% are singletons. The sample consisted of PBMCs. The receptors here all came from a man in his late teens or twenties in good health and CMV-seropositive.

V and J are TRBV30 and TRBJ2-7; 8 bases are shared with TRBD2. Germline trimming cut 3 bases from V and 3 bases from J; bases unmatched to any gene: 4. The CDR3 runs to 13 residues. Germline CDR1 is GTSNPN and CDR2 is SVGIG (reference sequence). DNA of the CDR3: TGTGCCTGGAGGCCACTAGCGGTCTACGAGCAGTACTTC. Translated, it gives CAWRPLAVYEQYF.

The CDR3 sequence: CAWSVGGQGATEAFF. Here the CDR3 DNA reads TGTGCCTGGAGTGTAGGGGGACAGGGGGCAACTGAAGCTTTCTTT. The chain is built from TRBV30 and TRBJ1-1; 12 positions agree with TRBD1. V was clipped by 0 bases and J by 5 bases; unmatched bases: 4. Germline-derived CDR1 and CDR2 are GTSNPN and SVGIG (reference sequence). This CDR3 has 15 amino acids.

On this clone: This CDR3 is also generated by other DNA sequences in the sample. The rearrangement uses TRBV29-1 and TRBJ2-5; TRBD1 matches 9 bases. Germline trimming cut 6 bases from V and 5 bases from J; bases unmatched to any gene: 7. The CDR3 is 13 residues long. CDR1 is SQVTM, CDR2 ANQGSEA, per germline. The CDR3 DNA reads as TGCAGCGTGGGACAGGGCGGGGAGGAGACCCAGTACTTC. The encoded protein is CSVGQGGEETQYF.

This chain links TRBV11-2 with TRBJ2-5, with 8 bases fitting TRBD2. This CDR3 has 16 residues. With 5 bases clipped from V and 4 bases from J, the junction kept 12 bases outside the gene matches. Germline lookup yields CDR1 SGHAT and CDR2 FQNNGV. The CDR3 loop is CASSEGVAGRGETQYF. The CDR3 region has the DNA TGTGCCAGCAGCGAGGGGGTAGCGGGACGGGGAGAGACCCAGTACTTC.

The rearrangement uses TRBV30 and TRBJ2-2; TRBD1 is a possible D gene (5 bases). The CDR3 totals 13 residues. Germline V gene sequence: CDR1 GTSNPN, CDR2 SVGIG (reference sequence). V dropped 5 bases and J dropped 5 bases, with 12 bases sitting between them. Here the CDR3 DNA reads TGTGCCTGGGGGGTCAGGGCTACCGGGGAGCTGTTTTTT. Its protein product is CAWGVRATGELFF.

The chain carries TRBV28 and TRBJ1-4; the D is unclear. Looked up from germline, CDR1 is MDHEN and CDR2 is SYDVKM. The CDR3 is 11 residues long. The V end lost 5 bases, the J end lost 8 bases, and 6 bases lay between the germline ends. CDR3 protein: CASSQYEKLFF. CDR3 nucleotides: TGTGCCAGCAGTCAGTACGAAAAACTGTTTTTT.

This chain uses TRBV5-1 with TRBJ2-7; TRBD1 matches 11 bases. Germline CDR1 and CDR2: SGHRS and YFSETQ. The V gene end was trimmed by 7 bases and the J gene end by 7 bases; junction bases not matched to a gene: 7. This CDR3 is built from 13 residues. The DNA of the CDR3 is TGCGCCAGCCGTGGACAGGGGGCGGATGAGCAGTACTTC. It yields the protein CASRGQGADEQYF.

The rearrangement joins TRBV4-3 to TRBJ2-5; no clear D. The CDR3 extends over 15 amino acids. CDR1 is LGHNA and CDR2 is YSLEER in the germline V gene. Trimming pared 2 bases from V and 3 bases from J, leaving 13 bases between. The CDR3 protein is CASSQTYGGKETQYF. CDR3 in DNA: TGCGCCAGCAGCCAAACGTACGGCGGAAAAGAGACCCAGTACTTC.

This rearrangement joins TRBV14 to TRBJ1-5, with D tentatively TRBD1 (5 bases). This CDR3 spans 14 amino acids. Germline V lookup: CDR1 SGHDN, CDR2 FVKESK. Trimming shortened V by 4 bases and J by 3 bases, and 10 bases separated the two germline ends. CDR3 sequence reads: CASSRSGDNQPQHF. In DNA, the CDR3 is TGTGCCAGCAGCCGATCGGGGGACAATCAGCCCCAGCATTTT.

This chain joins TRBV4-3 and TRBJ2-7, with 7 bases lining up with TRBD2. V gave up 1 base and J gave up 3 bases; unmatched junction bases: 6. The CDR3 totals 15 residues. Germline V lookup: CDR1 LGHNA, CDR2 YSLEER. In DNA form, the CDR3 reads TGCGCCAGCAGCCAAGCAGTGGGGGAGGGCTACGAGCAGTACTTC. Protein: CASSQAVGEGYEQYF.

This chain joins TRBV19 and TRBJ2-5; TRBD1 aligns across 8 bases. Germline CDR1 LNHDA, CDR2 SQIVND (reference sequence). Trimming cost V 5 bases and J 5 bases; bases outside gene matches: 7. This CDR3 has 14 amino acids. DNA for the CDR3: TGTGCCAGTAGTCGGACAGGGTCGGTTGAGACCCAGTACTTC. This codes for CASSRTGSVETQYF.

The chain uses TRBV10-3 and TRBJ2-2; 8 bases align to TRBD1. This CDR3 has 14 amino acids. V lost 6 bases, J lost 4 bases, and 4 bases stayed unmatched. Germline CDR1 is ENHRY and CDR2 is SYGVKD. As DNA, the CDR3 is TGTGCCATCAGAGGACAGGGTGGCACCGGGGAGCTGTTTTTT. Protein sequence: CAIRGQGGTGELFF.

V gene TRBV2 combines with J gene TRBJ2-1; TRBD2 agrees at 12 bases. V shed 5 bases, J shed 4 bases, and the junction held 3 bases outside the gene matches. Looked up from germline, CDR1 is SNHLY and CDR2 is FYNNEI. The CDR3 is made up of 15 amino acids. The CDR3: CASSTGLAGYNEQFF. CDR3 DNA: TGTGCCAGCAGTACGGGACTAGCGGGTTACAATGAGCAGTTCTTC.

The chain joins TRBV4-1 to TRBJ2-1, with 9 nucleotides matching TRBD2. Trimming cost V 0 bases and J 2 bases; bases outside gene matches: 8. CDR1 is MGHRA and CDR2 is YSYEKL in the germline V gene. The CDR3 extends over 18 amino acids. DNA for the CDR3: TGCGCCAGCAGCCAAGATCGGTCTAGCGGGGCCGCCTACAATGAGCAGTTCTTC. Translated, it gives CASSQDRSSGAAYNEQFF.

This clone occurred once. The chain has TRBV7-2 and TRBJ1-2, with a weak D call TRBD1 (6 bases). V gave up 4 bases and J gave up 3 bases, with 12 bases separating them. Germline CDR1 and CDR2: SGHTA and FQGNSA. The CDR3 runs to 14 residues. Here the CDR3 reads CASSYQQGDYGYTF. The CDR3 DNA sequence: TGTGCCAGCAGCTATCAACAGGGTGACTATGGCTACACCTTC.

The CDR3 coding sequence is TGTGCCAGCAGTCCCGGGACAGCTACCTACGAGCAGTACTTC. Amino acids: CASSPGTATYEQYF. This sequence joins TRBV27 and TRBJ2-7, with 7 bases aligning to TRBD1. V dropped 5 bases and J dropped 2; count of bases not matched to a gene: 6. CDR1 and CDR2 from the germline V gene are MNHEY and SMNVEV (reference sequence). The CDR3 extends over 14 amino acids.

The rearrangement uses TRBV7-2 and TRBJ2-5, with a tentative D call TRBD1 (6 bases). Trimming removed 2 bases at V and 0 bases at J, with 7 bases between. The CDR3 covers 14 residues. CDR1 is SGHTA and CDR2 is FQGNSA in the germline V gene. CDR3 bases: TGTGCCAGCAGCTTACAGGGGTACCAAGAGACCCAGTACTTC. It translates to CASSLQGYQETQYF.

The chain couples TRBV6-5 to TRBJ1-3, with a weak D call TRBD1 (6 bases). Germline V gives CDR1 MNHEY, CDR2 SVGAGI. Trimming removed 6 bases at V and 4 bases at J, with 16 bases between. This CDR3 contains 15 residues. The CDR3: CASSEQGTLGNTIYF. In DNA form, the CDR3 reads TGTGCCAGCAGCGAACAGGGCACCCTCGGAAACACCATATATTTT.

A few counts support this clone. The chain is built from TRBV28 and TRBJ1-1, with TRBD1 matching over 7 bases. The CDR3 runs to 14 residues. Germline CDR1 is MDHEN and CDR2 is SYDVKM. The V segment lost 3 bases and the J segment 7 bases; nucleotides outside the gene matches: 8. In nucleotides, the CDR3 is TGTGCCAGCAGTTTTGACAGGGTAGTAGGTGAAGCTTTCTTT. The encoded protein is CASSFDRVVGEAFF.

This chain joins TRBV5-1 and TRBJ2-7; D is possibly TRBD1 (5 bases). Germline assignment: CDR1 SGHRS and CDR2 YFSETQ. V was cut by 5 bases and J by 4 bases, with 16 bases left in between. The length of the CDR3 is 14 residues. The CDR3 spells CASRFIGNRYEQYF. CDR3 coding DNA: TGCGCCAGCAGATTTATAGGGAACAGGTACGAGCAGTACTTC.

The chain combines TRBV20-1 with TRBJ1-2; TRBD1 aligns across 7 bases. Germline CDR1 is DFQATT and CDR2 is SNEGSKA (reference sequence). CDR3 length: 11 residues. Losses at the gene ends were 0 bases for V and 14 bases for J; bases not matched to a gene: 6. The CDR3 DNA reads TGCAGTGCTAGAGACGAGGGGGCGGAAACCTTC. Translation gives CSARDEGAETF.

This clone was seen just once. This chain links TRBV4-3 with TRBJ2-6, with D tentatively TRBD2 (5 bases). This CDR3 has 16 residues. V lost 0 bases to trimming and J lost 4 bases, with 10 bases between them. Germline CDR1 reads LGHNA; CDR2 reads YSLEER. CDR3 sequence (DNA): TGCGCCAGCAGCCAAGATTCGGGGAACGGGGCCAACGTCCTGACTTTC. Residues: CASSQDSGNGANVLTF.

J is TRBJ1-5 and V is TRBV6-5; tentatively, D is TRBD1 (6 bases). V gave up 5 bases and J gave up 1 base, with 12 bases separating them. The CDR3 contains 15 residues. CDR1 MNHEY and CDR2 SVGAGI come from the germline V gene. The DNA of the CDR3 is TGTGCCAGCAGTCAACAGGGAACGAGCAATCAGCCCCAGCATTTT. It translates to CASSQQGTSNQPQHF.

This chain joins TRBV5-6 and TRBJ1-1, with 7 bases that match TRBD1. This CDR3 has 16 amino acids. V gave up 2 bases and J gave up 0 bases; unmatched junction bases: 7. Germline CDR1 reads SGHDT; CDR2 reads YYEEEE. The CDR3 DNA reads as TGTGCCAGCAGCTTTATCGGGACAGTAATGAACACTGAAGCTTTCTTT. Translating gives CASSFIGTVMNTEAFF.

The CDR3 loop reads CASSFRVGGSRGTDTQYF. CDR3 nucleotide sequence: TGTGCCAGCAGCTTTCGGGTTGGAGGATCCCGGGGCACAGATACGCAGTATTTT. The chain joins TRBV5-6 to TRBJ2-3; TRBD2 might be the D (5 bases). This CDR3 has 18 amino acids. The V gene's germline CDR1 is SGHDT and CDR2 YYEEEE. V was shortened by 2 bases and J by 1 base, with 20 bases between the two germline ends. The whole variable domain, filled in from reference TRBV5-6 and TRBJ2-3, reads DAGVTQSPTHLIKTRGQQVTLRCSPKSGHDTVSWYQQALGQGPQFIFQYYEEEERQRGNFPDRFSGHQFPNYSSELNVNALLLGDSALYLCASSFRVGGSRGTDTQYFGPGTRLTVL.

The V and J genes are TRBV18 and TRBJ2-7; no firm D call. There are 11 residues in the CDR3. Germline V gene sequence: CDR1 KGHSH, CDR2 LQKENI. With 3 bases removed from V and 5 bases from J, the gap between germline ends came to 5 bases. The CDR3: CASSPANEQYF. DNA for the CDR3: TGTGCCAGCTCACCGGCCAACGAGCAGTACTTC.

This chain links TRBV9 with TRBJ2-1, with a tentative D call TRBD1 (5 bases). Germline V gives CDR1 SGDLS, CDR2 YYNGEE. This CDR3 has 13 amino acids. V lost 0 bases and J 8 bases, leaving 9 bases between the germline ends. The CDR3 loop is CASSVVEGDEQFF. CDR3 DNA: TGTGCCAGCAGCGTAGTGGAAGGGGATGAGCAGTTCTTC.

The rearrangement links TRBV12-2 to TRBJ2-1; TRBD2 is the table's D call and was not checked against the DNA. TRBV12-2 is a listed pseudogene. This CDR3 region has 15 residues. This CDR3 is CASRLGMREYNEQFF. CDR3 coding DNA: TGTGCAAGTCGCTTAGGTATGCGGGAGTACAATGAGCAGTTCTTC.

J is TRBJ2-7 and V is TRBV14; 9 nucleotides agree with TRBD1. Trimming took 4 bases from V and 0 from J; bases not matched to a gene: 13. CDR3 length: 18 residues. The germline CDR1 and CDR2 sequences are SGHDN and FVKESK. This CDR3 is CASSPRDRATRGSYEQYF. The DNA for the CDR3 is TGTGCCAGCAGCCCTCGGGACAGGGCAACAAGAGGCTCCTACGAGCAGTACTTC.

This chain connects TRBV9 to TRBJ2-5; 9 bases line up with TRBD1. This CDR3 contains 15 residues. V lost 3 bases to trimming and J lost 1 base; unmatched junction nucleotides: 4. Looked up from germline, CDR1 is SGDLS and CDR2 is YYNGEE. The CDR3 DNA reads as TGTGCCAGCAGCGACGAGACAGGGGGCCAAGAGACCCAGTACTTC. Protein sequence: CASSDETGGQETQYF. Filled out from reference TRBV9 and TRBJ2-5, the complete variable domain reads DSGVTQTPKHLITATGQRVTLRCSPRSGDLSVYWYQQSLDQGLQFLIQYYNGEERAKGNILERFSAQQFPDLHSELNLSSLELGDSALYFCASSDETGGQETQYFGPGTRLLVL.